This TCR beta chain was sequenced in a study of T cell changes during pregnancy in multiple sclerosis. The table came from immunoSEQ multiplex PCR; TCRdb's copy has only in-frame clones and leaves some out. The sample records about 74,000 clones, approximately 91% being singletons. This receptor was taken from a female donor with multiple sclerosis, enrolled in a pregnancy study. Sequencing used peripheral blood, obtained in the third trimester of pregnancy.

The CDR3 protein is CASSWGQSSYGYTF. As DNA, the CDR3 is TGTGCCAGCAGCTGGGGACAGAGTTCCTATGGCTACACCTTC. V gene TRBV5-6 combines with J gene TRBJ1-2; 7 bases fit TRBD1. This CDR3 spans 14 amino acids. Per the germline V gene, CDR1 is SGHDT and CDR2 is YYEEEE. With 3 bases clipped from V and 4 bases from J, the junction kept 6 bases outside the gene matches.